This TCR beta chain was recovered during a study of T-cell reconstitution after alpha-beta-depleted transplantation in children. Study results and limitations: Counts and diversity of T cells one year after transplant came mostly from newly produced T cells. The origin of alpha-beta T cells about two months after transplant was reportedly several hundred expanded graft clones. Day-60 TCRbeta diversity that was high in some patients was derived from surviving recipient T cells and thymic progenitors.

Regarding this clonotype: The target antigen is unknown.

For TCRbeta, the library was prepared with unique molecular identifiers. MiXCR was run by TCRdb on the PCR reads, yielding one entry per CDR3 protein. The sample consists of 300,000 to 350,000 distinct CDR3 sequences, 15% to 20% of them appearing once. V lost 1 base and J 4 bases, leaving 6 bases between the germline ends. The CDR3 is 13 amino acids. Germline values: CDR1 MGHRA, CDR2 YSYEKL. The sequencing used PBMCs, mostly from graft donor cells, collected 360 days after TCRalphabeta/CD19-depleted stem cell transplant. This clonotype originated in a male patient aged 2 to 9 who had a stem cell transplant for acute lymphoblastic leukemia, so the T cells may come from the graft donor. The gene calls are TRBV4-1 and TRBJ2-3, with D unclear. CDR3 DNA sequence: TGCGCCAGCAGCCAAGTGGATCCAGATACGCAGTATTTT. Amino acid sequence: CASSQVDPDTQYF.